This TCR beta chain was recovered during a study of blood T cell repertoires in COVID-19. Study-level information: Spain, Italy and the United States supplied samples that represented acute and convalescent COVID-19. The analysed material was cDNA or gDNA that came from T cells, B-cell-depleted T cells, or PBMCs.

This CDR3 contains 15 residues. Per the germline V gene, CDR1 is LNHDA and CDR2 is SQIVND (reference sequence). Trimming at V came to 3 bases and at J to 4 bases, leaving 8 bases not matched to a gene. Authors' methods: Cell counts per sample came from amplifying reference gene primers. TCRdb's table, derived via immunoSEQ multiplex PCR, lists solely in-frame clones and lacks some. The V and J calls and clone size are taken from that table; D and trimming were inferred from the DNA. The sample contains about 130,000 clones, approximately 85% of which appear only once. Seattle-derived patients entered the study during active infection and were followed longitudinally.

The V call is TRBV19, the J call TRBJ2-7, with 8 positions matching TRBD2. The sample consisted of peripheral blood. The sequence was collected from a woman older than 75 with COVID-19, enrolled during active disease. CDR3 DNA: TGTGCCAGTAGTATCGGGCCTAGCGGGTTGTACGAGCAGTACTTC. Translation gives CASSIGPSGLYEQYF.